This note documents a single T cell receptor (beta chain) sequence. This sample was included in a study of T cell responses to AZD1222 COVID-19 vaccine. CDR3 size: 13 residues. The germline V gene encodes CDR1 MNHEY and CDR2 SVGAGI. Between the trimmed V and J ends, which lost 2 bases and 1 base, there was a span of 5 bases. Some clones are missing from TCRdb's copy, which holds only in-frame ones; the method was immunoSEQ multiplex PCR. The repertoire holds about 110,000 clones, with about 90% as singletons. Material: peripheral blood, obtained on day 0 of AZD1222 vaccination. This clonotype was obtained from an adult in good health. The rearrangement uses TRBV6-5 and TRBJ1-1; D remains ambiguous. The CDR3 nucleotides are TGTGCCAGCAGTTACGCGGAGAACACTGAAGCTTTCTTT. Its protein is CASSYAENTEAFF.